Listed below are T cell receptor beta chains from one sample, sequenced in a study of blood T cells in healthy people across ages. TCRdb independently ran MiXCR on the 5' RACE reads; one entry per CDR3 protein. The sample holds 550,000 to 600,000 distinct CDR3 sequences, 47% seen once. Sequencing was done on a sample of blood. The receptors here all came from a man older than 75 in good health. The CDR3 runs from the conserved cysteine through the conserved F or W. D genes are given only for firm matches. Part of the rows lack a size; the others show once, few, many or a class for expanded clones.

TRBV20-1	TRBD1	TRBJ2-1	.	TGCAGTGCTAGAGGTTTTGGGACAGGCTACAATGAGCAGTTCTTC	CSARGFGTGYNEQFF
TRBV7-8	TRBD1	TRBJ1-6	few	TGTGCCAGCAGTCTTACGGTCCAGGGGGGTTCACCCCTCCACTTT	CASSLTVQGGSPLHF
TRBV10-3	.	TRBJ1-5	few	TGTGCCATCAGTGAGTCCGTCAATCAGCCCCAGCATTTT	CAISESVNQPQHF
TRBV7-2	.	TRBJ2-3	few	TGTGCCAGCAGCTTGGACAGCGGTTACACAGATACGCAGTATTTT	CASSLDSGYTDTQYF
TRBV28	.	TRBJ2-5	.	TGTGCCAGCAGTTTAACGGGGAGCCAGTACCAAGAGACCCAGTACTTC	CASSLTGSQYQETQYF
TRBV6-2/TRBV6-3	.	TRBJ2-1	.	TGTGCCAGCAGTCCTACTAGGAACGGTCGGGATGAGCAGTTCTTC	CASSPTRNGRDEQFF
TRBV4-3	TRBD2	TRBJ2-1	.	TGCGCCAGCAGCCAAGCGCGGGGGGACTACAATGAGCAGTTCTTC	CASSQARGDYNEQFF
TRBV18	.	TRBJ1-2	.	TGTGCCAGCTCACAGGACAGAAGCTATGGCTACACCTTC	CASSQDRSYGYTF
TRBV12-3/TRBV12-4	TRBD2	TRBJ2-3	.	TGCGCCAGCAGCCCCACGGGACTAGCGTATAGCACAGATACGCAGTATTTT	CASSPTGLAYSTDTQYF
TRBV28	.	TRBJ2-7	.	TGTGCCAGCAGTTTGCCTCAGTACAATGAGCAGTACTTC	CASSLPQYNEQYF
TRBV27	.	TRBJ2-3	few	TGTGCCAGCAGTCCCAGGGCTGGACCCTACACAGATACGCAGTATTTT	CASSPRAGPYTDTQYF
TRBV6-6	.	TRBJ1-3	.	TGTGCCAGCAGTTTCGGAATGGGACGGAGCTCTGGAAACACCATATATTTT	CASSFGMGRSSGNTIYF
TRBV20-1	TRBD2	TRBJ2-7	once	TGCAGTGCTCCCCGGAGCGGGGCCTACGAGCAGTACTTC	CSAPRSGAYEQYF
TRBV4-3	.	TRBJ2-7	.	TGCGCCAGCAGCCAAGGGACGAGCGCGGCCTACGAGCAGTACTTC	CASSQGTSAAYEQYF
TRBV9	TRBD2	TRBJ2-7	.	TGTGCCAGCAGCGTAAGTGGGGGAGGGCCCTACAATGAGCAGTACTTC	CASSVSGGGPYNEQYF
TRBV25-1	.	TRBJ1-6	few	TGTGCCAGCAGTGAATTTAAGGGTTCACCCCTCCACTTT	CASSEFKGSPLHF
TRBV20-1	.	TRBJ2-1	.	TGCAGTGCTAGGAAAAACTACAATGAGCAGTTCTTC	CSARKNYNEQFF
TRBV29-1	.	TRBJ2-4	few	TGCAGCGTTGTAACAGGCAGCACGGCCAAAAACATTCAGTACTTC	CSVVTGSTAKNIQYF
TRBV24-1	TRBD2	TRBJ2-1	.	TGTGCCACCAGCGACACAGGGACTAGGTACAATGAGCAGTTCTTC	CATSDTGTRYNEQFF
TRBV7-2	.	TRBJ2-3	few	TGTGCCAGCAGCTTAGAGGGCCATAGCACAGATACGCAGTATTTT	CASSLEGHSTDTQYF
TRBV7-6	TRBD2	TRBJ2-3	.	TGTGCCAGCAGCTTAGCCCCTGGACTAGCAACAGATACGCAGTATTTT	CASSLAPGLATDTQYF
TRBV7-2	.	TRBJ2-3	few	TGTGCCAGCAGCAAGCCCGAGGGTGGAGATACGCAGTATTTT	CASSKPEGGDTQYF
TRBV6-2/TRBV6-3	TRBD2	TRBJ2-5	.	TGTGCCAGCAGTTACGCGGGACTAGCAACGGAGACCCAGTACTTC	CASSYAGLATETQYF
TRBV5-1	.	TRBJ2-7	.	TGCGCCAGCAGCTTGGTGGGTTCCTACGAGCAGTACTTC	CASSLVGSYEQYF
TRBV12-3/TRBV12-4	TRBD1	TRBJ2-1	.	TGTGCCAGCAGCATAGGGACAGCAAAGGGGGAGCAGTTCTTC	CASSIGTAKGEQFF
TRBV28	.	TRBJ1-5	.	TGTGCCAGCAGCCCGGGACGGTATAACAATCAGCCCCAGCATTTT	CASSPGRYNNQPQHF
TRBV3-1	.	TRBJ1-2	.	TGTGCCAGCAGCCAAGTTTCTGTTGGGAATAACTATGGCTACACCTTC	CASSQVSVGNNYGYTF
TRBV7-9	.	TRBJ1-6	few	TGTGCCAGCAGCTTATCAGGAAGGGGTTTCGGGTCACCCCTCCACTTT	CASSLSGRGFGSPLHF